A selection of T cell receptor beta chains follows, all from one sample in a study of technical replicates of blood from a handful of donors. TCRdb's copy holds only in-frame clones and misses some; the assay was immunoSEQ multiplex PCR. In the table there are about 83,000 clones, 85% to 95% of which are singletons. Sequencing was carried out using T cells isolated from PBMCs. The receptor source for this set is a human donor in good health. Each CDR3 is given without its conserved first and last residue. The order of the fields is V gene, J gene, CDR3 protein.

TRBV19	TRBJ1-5	ASRLEGVNQPQH
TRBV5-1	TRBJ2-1	ASSLAGEQF
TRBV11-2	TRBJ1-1	ASSLGGGAF
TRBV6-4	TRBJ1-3	ASRAGTGSGNTIY
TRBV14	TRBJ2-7	ASSFGLAGARQY
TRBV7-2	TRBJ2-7	ASSTRHYEQY
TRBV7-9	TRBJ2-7	ASSLARTGSDYEQY
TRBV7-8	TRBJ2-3	ASSLAELAGYTDTQY
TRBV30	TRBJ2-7	AWREAGRYEQY
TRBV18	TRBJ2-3	ASSYIQGGTDTQY
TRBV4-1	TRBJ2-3	ASSQVVEDWEQY
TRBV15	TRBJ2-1	ATSRDLSNEQF
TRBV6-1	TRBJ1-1	ASSESSGQANTEAF
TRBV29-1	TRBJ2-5	SVVRLAGIETQY
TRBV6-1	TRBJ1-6	ASSGQGGSPLH
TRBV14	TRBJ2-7	ASSHSGTGVNYEQY
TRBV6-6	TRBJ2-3	ASSYLGLAGDTQY
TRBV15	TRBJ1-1	ATRPGGRDTEAF
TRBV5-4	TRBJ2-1	ASSKERGGRSEQF
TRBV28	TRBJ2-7	ASHAGEVGSYEQY
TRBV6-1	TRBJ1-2	ASSDPGGNYGYT
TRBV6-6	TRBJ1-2	ASNSGQGYYYGYT
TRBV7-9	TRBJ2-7	ASSVGQGYEQY
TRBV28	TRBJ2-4	ASSGPQGWGNIQY
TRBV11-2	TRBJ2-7	ASSPPRDLYEQY
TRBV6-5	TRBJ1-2	ASSYSGHNPGGYT
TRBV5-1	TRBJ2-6	ASTTGYGANVLT
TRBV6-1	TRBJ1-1	ASSEDTGENTEAF